These 29 T cell receptor beta chains were all obtained from the same sample, sequenced in a study of cytomegalovirus exposure and HLA in healthy donors. 60 Vbeta and 13 Jbeta primers were used in PCR. Using immunoSEQ multiplex PCR, the repertoire was profiled, and TCRdb retains in-frame clones only, with some absent. Of about 110,000 clones listed, approximately 80% are singletons. The sample taken for sequencing was PBMCs. The source is a woman in her sixties in good health and CMV-seropositive.

The chain couples TRBV5-1 to TRBJ2-5; no clear D gene. The CDR3 runs 13 residues. Trimming took off 2 bases at V and 4 bases at J, with 9 bases between the two ends. CDR1 and CDR2 from the germline V gene are SGHRS and YFSETQ. CDR3 sequence: CASSFHGRETQYF. The CDR3 DNA follows: TGCGCCAGCAGCTTCCATGGGCGAGAGACCCAGTACTTC.

This clone came up once. The chain employs TRBV9 and TRBJ2-1; D perhaps matches TRBD2 (7 bases). V was clipped by 0 bases and J by 7 bases, with 14 bases between them. The CDR3 runs 15 residues. The germline V gene has CDR1 SGDLS and CDR2 YYNGEE. The CDR3 loop reads CASSVDSAGANEQFF. The CDR3 DNA follows: TGTGCCAGCAGCGTAGATTCGGCGGGGGCGAATGAGCAGTTCTTC.

This clone was observed a single time. The J gene is TRBJ1-1, the V gene TRBV7-6; 7 bases are a match to TRBD1. CDR1 SGHVS and CDR2 FNYEAQ come from the germline V gene. Trimming cost V 1 base and J 7 bases; bases outside gene matches: 3. The CDR3 length is 13 residues. This CDR3 reads CASSLGGQREAFF. Written as DNA, the CDR3 is TGTGCCAGCAGCTTAGGGGGACAGCGTGAAGCTTTCTTT.

The chain recombines TRBV5-4 with TRBJ2-2; D gene ambiguous. The CDR3 covers 13 residues. Trimming removed 6 bases from V and 6 bases from J, with 12 bases in between. Germline CDR1 and CDR2: SGHNT and YYREEE (reference sequence). DNA of the CDR3: TGTGCCAGCACCCCTGGGCCTGCCGGGGAGCTGTTTTTT. It specifies CASTPGPAGELFF.

V and J are TRBV6-5 and TRBJ2-3; 8 bases match TRBD2. This CDR3 region has 15 residues. Germline assignment: CDR1 MNHEY and CDR2 SVGAGI. V shed 6 bases and J 3 bases; nucleotides not matched to a gene: 8. The CDR3 spells CASSYSGMVTDTQYF. The CDR3 DNA follows: TGTGCCAGCAGCTATAGCGGGATGGTAACAGATACGCAGTATTTT.

The V and J genes are TRBV7-3 and TRBJ2-3, with D possibly TRBD2 on 6 matching bases. CDR3 length: 15 amino acids. Germline assignment: CDR1 SGHTA and CDR2 FQGTGA. Trimming cost V 3 bases and J 2 bases, with 12 bases left between them. DNA of the CDR3: TGTGCCAGCAGCTTGTTTCCGGGACTCACAGATACGCAGTATTTT. This sequence encodes CASSLFPGLTDTQYF.

This chain connects TRBV5-1 to TRBJ1-2, with 7 bases lining up with TRBD1. The CDR3 is 16 residues long. V dropped 2 bases and J dropped 1; count of bases not matched to a gene: 8. The germline V gene encodes CDR1 SGHRS and CDR2 YFSETQ. The CDR3 nucleotides read TGCGCCAGCAGCTTTCAGACAGGGATCGGTAACTATGGCTACACCTTC. Its translation is CASSFQTGIGNYGYTF.

The rearrangement joins TRBV7-6 to TRBJ2-1; a possible D gene is TRBD1 (8 bases). V was clipped by 2 bases and J by 7 bases, with 33 bases between them. The germline gives CDR1 SGHVS, CDR2 FNYEAQ. The CDR3 runs to 21 residues. The CDR3 loop is CASSLSPDRGGRRGEVNEQFF. CDR3 sequence (DNA): TGTGCCAGCAGCTTATCCCCAGACAGGGGAGGGAGGAGGGGGGAAGTAAATGAGCAGTTCTTC.

This chain links TRBV27 with TRBJ2-5, with a weak D call TRBD2 (6 bases). The J call may be faulty, since TRBJ2-7 better matches the DNA end. This CDR3 comprises 14 residues. Germline V lookup: CDR1 MNHEY, CDR2 SMNVEV (reference sequence). The CDR3 loop is CASSTGGAYYEQYF. CDR3 DNA: TGTGCCAGCAGTACCGGGGGAGCTTACTACGAGCAGTACTTC.

V gene TRBV5-1 combines with J gene TRBJ2-3; TRBD1 matches 7 bases. Losses at the gene ends were 4 bases for V and 6 bases for J; bases not matched to a gene: 11. The CDR3 loop spans 15 amino acids. Germline CDR1 reads SGHRS; CDR2 reads YFSETQ. The CDR3 DNA reads as TGCGCCAGCAGCCCCCCGGACAGGCGAGGGGATACGCAGTATTTT. It codes for CASSPPDRRGDTQYF.

The chain is built from TRBV30 and TRBJ2-7; 8 nucleotides match TRBD2. Unmatched junction bases numbered 5, after V lost 2 bases and J lost 5 bases. Looked up from germline, CDR1 is GTSNPN and CDR2 is SVGIG (reference sequence). There are 13 residues in the CDR3. This CDR3 reads CAWSYYSGNEQYF. CDR3 in DNA: TGTGCCTGGAGTTACTATAGCGGGAACGAGCAGTACTTC.

The chain uses TRBV9 and TRBJ2-2; 9 bases align to TRBD2. Looked up from germline, CDR1 is SGDLS and CDR2 is YYNGEE. V gave up 3 bases and J gave up 3 bases; unmatched junction bases: 6. The CDR3 has 16 residues. The CDR3 region is CASSASLAGDTGELFF. The CDR3 DNA follows: TGTGCCAGCAGCGCCTCATTAGCGGGAGACACCGGGGAGCTGTTTTTT.

This clone occurred a few times. This chain uses TRBV29-1 with TRBJ1-1; possibly TRBD1 for D (6 bases). V gave up 7 bases and J gave up 0 bases, with 15 bases separating them. This CDR3 spans 14 amino acids. Germline CDR1 reads SQVTM; CDR2 reads ANQGSEA. For the CDR3, the DNA is TGCAGCGCTAGGGTTCAGGGGATGAACACTGAAGCTTTCTTT. Translation gives CSARVQGMNTEAFF.

The rearrangement uses TRBV7-9 and TRBJ1-1; D possibly corresponds to TRBD1 (5 bases). The CDR3 spans 15 residues. CDR1 is SEHNR and CDR2 is FQNEAQ in the germline V gene (reference sequence). Trimming removed 5 bases at V and 1 base at J, with 14 bases between. CDR3 nucleotides: TGTGCCAGCAGCCCCAGGCGAAGGGGGAACACTGAAGCTTTCTTT. Translated: CASSPRRRGNTEAFF.

The chain couples TRBV19 to TRBJ1-2, with D unclear. The CDR3 spans 17 residues. Between the trimmed V and J ends, which lost 5 bases and 4 bases, there was a span of 23 bases. Germline V gives CDR1 LNHDA, CDR2 SQIVND (reference sequence). CDR3 nucleotides: TGTGCCAGTAGTTCCTCAGCGGCCGATCGACTCGTCTATGGCTACACCTTC. It translates to CASSSSAADRLVYGYTF.

This rearrangement joins TRBV6-1 to TRBJ1-2; perhaps TRBD1 as D (5 bases). V lost 4 bases to trimming and J lost 4 bases, with 13 bases between them. Germline assignment: CDR1 MNHNS and CDR2 SASEGT. This CDR3 spans 14 amino acids. The CDR3 sequence: CASSVTDDTYGYTF. In DNA, the CDR3 is TGTGCCAGCAGTGTGACAGATGACACCTATGGCTACACCTTC.

The chain couples TRBV6-1 to TRBJ2-1; 14 positions match TRBD2. The CDR3 runs 15 residues. With 3 bases clipped from V and 9 bases from J, the junction kept 4 bases outside the gene matches. Looked up from germline, CDR1 is MNHNS and CDR2 is SASEGT. The CDR3 region has the DNA TGTGCCAGCAGTGAGGGACTAGCGGGAGAGTTTGAGCAGTTCTTC. As protein: CASSEGLAGEFEQFF.

This clone was found once. The V gene is TRBV28, the J gene TRBJ2-7, with 12 bases aligning to TRBD2. V lost 9 bases to trimming and J lost 1 base; unmatched junction nucleotides: 7. This CDR3 is built from 15 residues. The V gene's germline CDR1 is MDHEN and CDR2 SYDVKM. The CDR3 reads CASWTSGKQSYEQYF. For the CDR3, the DNA is TGTGCCAGTTGGACTAGCGGGAAGCAATCCTACGAGCAGTACTTC.

The V and J genes are TRBV15 and TRBJ2-2; TRBD2 agrees at 9 bases. With 2 bases clipped from V and 9 bases from J, the junction kept 13 bases outside the gene matches. There are 17 residues in the CDR3. Germline-derived CDR1 and CDR2 are LNHNV and YYDKDF (reference sequence). In DNA form, the CDR3 reads TGTGCCACCAGCAGATCCATATCTGTAGCGGGAGTAAGGGAGCTGTTTTTT. It specifies CATSRSISVAGVRELFF.

The chain recombines TRBV14 with TRBJ2-7; 7 bases map to TRBD2. This CDR3 region has 14 residues. Looked up from germline, CDR1 is SGHDN and CDR2 is FVKESK. V lost 5 bases to trimming and J lost 0 bases; unmatched junction nucleotides: 4. The CDR3 loop reads CASSYSGHSYEQYF. The CDR3 DNA reads as TGTGCCAGCAGCTATAGCGGGCACTCCTACGAGCAGTACTTC. Combining the CDR3 with reference TRBV14 and TRBJ2-7 gives the whole variable domain EAGVTQFPSHSVIEKGQTVTLRCDPISGHDNLYWYRRVMGKEIKFLLHFVKESKQDESGMPNNRFLAERTGGTYSTLKVQPAELEDSGVYFCASSYSGHSYEQYFGPGTRLTVT.

The V gene is TRBV5-1, the J gene TRBJ2-7; perhaps TRBD2 as D (6 bases). The CDR3 length is 15 residues. Germline-derived CDR1 and CDR2 are SGHRS and YFSETQ. V was trimmed by 4 bases and J by 2 bases, leaving 16 bases between them. This chain's CDR3 is CASSEYREKTYEQYF. CDR3 bases: TGCGCCAGCAGCGAATACCGGGAGAAGACCTACGAGCAGTACTTC.

V gene TRBV2 combines with J gene TRBJ1-3; D is perhaps TRBD1 (6 bases). With 3 bases removed from V and 0 bases from J, the gap between germline ends came to 18 bases. Germline V lookup: CDR1 SNHLY, CDR2 FYNNEI. The CDR3 totals 18 residues. As DNA, the CDR3 is TGTGCCAGCAGTGATCCCCTACAGGGCTTCAGCTCTGGAAACACCATATATTTT. It is translated as CASSDPLQGFSSGNTIYF.

This clone showed up just a few times. This chain joins TRBV5-1 and TRBJ1-1; TRBD1 matches 9 bases. Losses at the gene ends were 0 bases for V and 0 bases for J; bases not matched to a gene: 3. Germline CDR1 SGHRS, CDR2 YFSETQ. CDR3 length equals 16 residues. In DNA, the CDR3 is TGCGCCAGCAGCTTGGGACAGGGGGGCCTGAACACTGAAGCTTTCTTT. As protein: CASSLGQGGLNTEAFF.

V gene TRBV6-5 combines with J gene TRBJ2-7, with D maybe TRBD1 (6 bases). Trimming took 5 bases from V and 7 from J, leaving 15 bases between them. CDR3 length: 13 residues. Germline-derived CDR1 and CDR2 are MNHEY and SVGAGI. CDR3 coding DNA: TGTGCCAGCAGTACCCCCGGGACAAAAGAGCAGTACTTC. The encoded protein is CASSTPGTKEQYF.

The chain recombines TRBV18 with TRBJ1-2; tentative D call: TRBD1 (6 bases). The CDR3 is made up of 17 amino acids. CDR1 and CDR2 from the germline V gene are KGHSH and LQKENI. With 1 base removed from V and 0 bases from J, the gap between germline ends came to 15 bases. CDR3 protein: CASSPRTAVNANYGYTF. In DNA, the CDR3 is TGTGCCAGCTCACCACGGACAGCCGTTAACGCTAACTATGGCTACACCTTC.

The genes are TRBV19 and TRBJ2-1; a weak D match, TRBD1 (5 bases). The V gene lost 3 bases and the J gene lost 0 bases, with 12 bases spanning the gap. The CDR3 contains 16 residues. Germline CDR1 LNHDA, CDR2 SQIVND (reference sequence). The CDR3 sequence is CASSMQGHSSYNEQFF. As DNA, the CDR3 is TGTGCCAGTAGTATGCAGGGCCACAGCTCCTACAATGAGCAGTTCTTC.

The J gene is TRBJ2-5, the V gene TRBV19, with a weak D call TRBD1 (7 bases). From germline, CDR1 is LNHDA and CDR2 SQIVND (reference sequence). The CDR3 length is 14 residues. V was clipped by 1 base and J by 4 bases, with 10 bases between them. Here the CDR3 reads CASSIGQGGETQYF. The CDR3 nucleotides are TGTGCCAGTAGTATAGGACAGGGAGGAGAGACCCAGTACTTC.

The rearrangement links TRBV19 to TRBJ1-2; D unclear. The germline V gene has CDR1 LNHDA and CDR2 SQIVND (reference sequence). The V and J ends lost 5 bases and 5 bases respectively, with 9 bases between them. The CDR3 covers 12 residues. DNA of the CDR3: TGTGCCAGTAGTCTCGACAAGTATGGCTACACCTTC. Its protein product is CASSLDKYGYTF. Looking up the rest from reference TRBV19 and TRBJ1-2 gives the full variable domain: DGGITQSPKYLFRKEGQNVTLSCEQNLNHDAMYWYRQDPGQGLRLIYYSQIVNDFQKGDIAEGYSVSREKKESFPLTVTSAQKNPTAFYLCASSLDKYGYTFGSGTRLTVV.

The CDR3 DNA follows: TGTGCCAGCAGCCCGACGGGAGCCGAGCAGTACTTC. It codes for CASSPTGAEQYF. This chain links TRBV7-3 with TRBJ2-7, with TRBD2 as a possible D gene (6 bases). This CDR3 comprises 12 residues. Germline V gene sequence: CDR1 SGHTA, CDR2 FQGTGA. The V end lost 5 bases, the J end lost 6 bases, and 11 bases lay between the germline ends.